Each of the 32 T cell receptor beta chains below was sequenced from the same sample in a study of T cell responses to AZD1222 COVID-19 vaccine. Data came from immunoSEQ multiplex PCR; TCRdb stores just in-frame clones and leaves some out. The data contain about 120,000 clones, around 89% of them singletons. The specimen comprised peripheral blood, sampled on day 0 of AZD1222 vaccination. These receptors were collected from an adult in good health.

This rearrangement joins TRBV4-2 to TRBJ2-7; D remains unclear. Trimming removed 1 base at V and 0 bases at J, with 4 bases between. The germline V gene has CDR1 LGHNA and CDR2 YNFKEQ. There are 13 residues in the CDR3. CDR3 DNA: TGTGCCAGCAGCCAAGGGAACTCCTACGAGCAGTACTTC. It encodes CASSQGNSYEQYF.

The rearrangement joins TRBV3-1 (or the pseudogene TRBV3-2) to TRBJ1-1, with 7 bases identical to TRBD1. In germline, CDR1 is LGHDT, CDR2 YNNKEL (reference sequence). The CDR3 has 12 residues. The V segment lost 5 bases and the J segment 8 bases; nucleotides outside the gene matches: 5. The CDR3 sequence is CASSAQDREAFF. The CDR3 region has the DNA TGTGCCAGCAGCGCTCAGGACAGGGAAGCTTTCTTT.

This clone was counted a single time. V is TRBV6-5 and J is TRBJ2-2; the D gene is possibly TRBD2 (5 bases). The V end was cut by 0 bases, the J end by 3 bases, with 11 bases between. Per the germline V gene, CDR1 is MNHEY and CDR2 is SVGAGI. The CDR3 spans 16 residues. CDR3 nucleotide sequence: TGTGCCAGCAGTTACTCGCGGGTCGTCGACACCGGGGAGCTGTTTTTT. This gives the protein CASSYSRVVDTGELFF.

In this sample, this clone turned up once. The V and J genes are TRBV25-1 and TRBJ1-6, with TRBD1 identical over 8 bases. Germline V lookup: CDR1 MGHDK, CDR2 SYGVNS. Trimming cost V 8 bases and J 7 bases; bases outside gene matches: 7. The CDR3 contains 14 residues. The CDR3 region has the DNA TGTGCCAGCGGGAAGACAGGGGTGAATTCACCCCTCCACTTT. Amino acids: CASGKTGVNSPLHF.

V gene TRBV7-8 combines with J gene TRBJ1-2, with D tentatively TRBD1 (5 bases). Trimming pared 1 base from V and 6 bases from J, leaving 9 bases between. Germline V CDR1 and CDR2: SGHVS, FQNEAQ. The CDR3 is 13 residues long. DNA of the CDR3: TGTGCCAGCAGCTTAGGGGGCCAGAATGGCTACACCTTC. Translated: CASSLGGQNGYTF. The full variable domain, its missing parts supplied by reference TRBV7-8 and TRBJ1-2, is GAGVSQSPRYKVAKRGQDVALRCDPISGHVSLFWYQQALGQGPEFLTYFQNEAQLDKSGLPSDRFFAERPEGSVSTLKIQRTQQEDSAVYLCASSLGGQNGYTFGSGTRLTVV.

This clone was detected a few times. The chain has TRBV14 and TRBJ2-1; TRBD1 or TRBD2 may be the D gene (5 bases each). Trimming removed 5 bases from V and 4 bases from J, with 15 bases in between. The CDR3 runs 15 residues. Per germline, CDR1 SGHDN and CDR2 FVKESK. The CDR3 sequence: CASSGPGTAYNEQFF. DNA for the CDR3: TGTGCCAGCAGCGGCCCTGGGACCGCATACAATGAGCAGTTCTTC.

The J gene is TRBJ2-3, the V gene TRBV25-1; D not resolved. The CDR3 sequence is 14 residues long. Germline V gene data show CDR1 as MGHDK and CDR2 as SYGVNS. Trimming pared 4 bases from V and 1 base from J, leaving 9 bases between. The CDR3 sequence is CASSGVQGTDTQYF. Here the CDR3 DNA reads TGTGCCAGCAGTGGAGTTCAGGGCACAGATACGCAGTATTTT.

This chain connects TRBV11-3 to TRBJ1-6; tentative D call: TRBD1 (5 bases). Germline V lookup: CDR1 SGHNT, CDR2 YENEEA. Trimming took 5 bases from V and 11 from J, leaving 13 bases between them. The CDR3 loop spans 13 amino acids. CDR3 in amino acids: CASSRSTAAPLHF. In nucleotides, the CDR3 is TGTGCCAGCAGCAGATCGACAGCCGCACCCCTCCACTTT. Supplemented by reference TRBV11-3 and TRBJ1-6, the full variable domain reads EAGVVQSPRYKIIEKKQPVAFWCNPISGHNTLYWYLQNLGQGPELLIRYENEEAVDDSQLPKDRFSAERLKGVDSTLKIQPAELGDSAVYLCASSRSTAAPLHFGNGTRLTVT.

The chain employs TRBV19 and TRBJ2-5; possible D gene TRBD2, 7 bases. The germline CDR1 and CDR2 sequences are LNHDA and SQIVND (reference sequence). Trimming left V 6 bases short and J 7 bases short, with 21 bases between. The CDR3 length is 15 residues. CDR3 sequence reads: CASSSYGGTRGTQYF. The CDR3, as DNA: TGTGCCAGTAGCTCCTACGGGGGGACACGTGGGACCCAGTACTTC.

The CDR3 coding sequence is TGTGCCAGCAAAACAGAGGGCACGCCGTGGTCGCCCCAGCATTTT. Translating gives CASKTEGTPWSPQHF. The V call is TRBV27, the J call TRBJ1-5; D gene ambiguous. CDR1 and CDR2 from the germline V gene are MNHEY and SMNVEV (reference sequence). CDR3 size: 15 residues. The V and J ends lost 7 bases and 9 bases respectively, with 22 bases between them.

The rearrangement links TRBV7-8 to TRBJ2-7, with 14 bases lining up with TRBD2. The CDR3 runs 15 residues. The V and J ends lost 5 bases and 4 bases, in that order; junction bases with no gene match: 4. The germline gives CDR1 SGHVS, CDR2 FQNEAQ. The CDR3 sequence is CASSPRTSGGYEQYF. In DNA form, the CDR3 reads TGTGCCAGCAGCCCCCGGACTAGCGGGGGGTACGAGCAGTACTTC.

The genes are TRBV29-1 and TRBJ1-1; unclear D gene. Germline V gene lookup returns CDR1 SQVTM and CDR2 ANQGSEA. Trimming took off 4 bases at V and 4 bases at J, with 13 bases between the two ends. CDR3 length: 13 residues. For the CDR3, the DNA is TGCAGCGTTGGAGGGCGACTTATCACTGAAGCTTTCTTT. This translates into CSVGGRLITEAFF.

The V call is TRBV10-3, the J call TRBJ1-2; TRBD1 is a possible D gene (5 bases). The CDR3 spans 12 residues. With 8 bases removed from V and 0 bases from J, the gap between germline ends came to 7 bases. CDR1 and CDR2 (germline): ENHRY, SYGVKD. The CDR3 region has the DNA TGTGCCATCGGGGGGGCTAACTATGGCTACACCTTC. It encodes CAIGGANYGYTF.

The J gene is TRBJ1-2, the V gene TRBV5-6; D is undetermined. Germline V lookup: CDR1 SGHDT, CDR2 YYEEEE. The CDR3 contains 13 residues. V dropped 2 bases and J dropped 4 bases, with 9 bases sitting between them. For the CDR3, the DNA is TGTGCCAGCAGCTTTTCTCCTCTCTATGGCTACACCTTC. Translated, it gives CASSFSPLYGYTF. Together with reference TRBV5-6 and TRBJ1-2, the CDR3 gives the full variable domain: DAGVTQSPTHLIKTRGQQVTLRCSPKSGHDTVSWYQQALGQGPQFIFQYYEEEERQRGNFPDRFSGHQFPNYSSELNVNALLLGDSALYLCASSFSPLYGYTFGSGTRLTVV.

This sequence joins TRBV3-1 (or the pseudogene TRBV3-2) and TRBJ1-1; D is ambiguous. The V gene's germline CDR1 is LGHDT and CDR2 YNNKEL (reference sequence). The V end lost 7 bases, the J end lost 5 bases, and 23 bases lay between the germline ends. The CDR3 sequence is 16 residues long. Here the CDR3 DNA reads TGTGCCAGCACCTCCTACCGGGAACAAAGGAAAACTGAAGCTTTCTTT. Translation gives CASTSYREQRKTEAFF.

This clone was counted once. CDR3 bases: TGTGCCAGCAGCTTCAACCAAGGGGAGCTGTTTTTT. Translation gives CASSFNQGELFF. The rearrangement links TRBV7-3 to TRBJ2-2; D gene ambiguous. This CDR3 is built from 12 residues. Germline V CDR1 and CDR2: SGHTA, FQGTGA. Trimming stripped 3 bases from V and 8 bases from J, with 7 bases between.

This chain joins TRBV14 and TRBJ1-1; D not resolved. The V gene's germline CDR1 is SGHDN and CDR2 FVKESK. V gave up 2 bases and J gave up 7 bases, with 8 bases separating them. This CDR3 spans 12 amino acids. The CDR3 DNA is TGTGCCAGCAGCCAATGGGTGGGTGAAGCTTTCTTT. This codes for CASSQWVGEAFF.

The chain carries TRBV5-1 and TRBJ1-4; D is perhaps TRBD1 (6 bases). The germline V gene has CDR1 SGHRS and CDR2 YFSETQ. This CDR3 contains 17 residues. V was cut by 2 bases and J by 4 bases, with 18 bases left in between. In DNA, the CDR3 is TGCGCCAGCAGCTTAATGGGGGGGCAGCAAAATAATGAAAAACTGTTTTTT. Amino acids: CASSLMGGQQNNEKLFF.

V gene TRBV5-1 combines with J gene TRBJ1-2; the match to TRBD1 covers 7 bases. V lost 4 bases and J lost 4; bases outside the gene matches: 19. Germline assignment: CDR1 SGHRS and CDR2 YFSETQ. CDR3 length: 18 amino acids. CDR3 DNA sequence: TGCGCCAGCAGCCTGTCCGGTTTCAGTGGGTCAGGGGGCTATGGCTACACCTTC. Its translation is CASSLSGFSGSGGYGYTF. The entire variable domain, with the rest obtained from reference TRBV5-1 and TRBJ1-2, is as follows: KAGVTQTPRYLIKTRGQQVTLSCSPISGHRSVSWYQQTPGQGLQFLFEYFSETQRNKGNFPGRFSGRQFSNSRSEMNVSTLELGDSALYLCASSLSGFSGSGGYGYTFGSGTRLTVV.

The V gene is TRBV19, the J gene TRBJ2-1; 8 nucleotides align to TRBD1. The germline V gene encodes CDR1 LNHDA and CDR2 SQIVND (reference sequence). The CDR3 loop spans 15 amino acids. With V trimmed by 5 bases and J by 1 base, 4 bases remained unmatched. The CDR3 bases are TGTGCCAGTAGTTCCGACAGGGGATCCTACAATGAGCAGTTCTTC. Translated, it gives CASSSDRGSYNEQFF. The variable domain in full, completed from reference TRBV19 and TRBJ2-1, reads DGGITQSPKYLFRKEGQNVTLSCEQNLNHDAMYWYRQDPGQGLRLIYYSQIVNDFQKGDIAEGYSVSREKKESFPLTVTSAQKNPTAFYLCASSSDRGSYNEQFFGPGTRLTVL.

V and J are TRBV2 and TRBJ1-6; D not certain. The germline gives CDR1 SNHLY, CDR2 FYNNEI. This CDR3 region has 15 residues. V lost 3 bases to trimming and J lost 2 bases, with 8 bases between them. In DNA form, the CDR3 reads TGTGCCAGCAGTGACTCGGACCCCTATAATTCACCCCTCCACTTT. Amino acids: CASSDSDPYNSPLHF.

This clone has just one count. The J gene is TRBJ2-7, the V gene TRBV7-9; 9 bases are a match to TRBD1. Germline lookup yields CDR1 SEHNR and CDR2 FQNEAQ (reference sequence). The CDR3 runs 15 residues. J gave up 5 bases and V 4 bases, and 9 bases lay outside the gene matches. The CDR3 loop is CASSSDRGSRDEQYF. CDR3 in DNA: TGTGCCAGCAGCTCGGACAGGGGAAGTCGCGACGAGCAGTACTTC.

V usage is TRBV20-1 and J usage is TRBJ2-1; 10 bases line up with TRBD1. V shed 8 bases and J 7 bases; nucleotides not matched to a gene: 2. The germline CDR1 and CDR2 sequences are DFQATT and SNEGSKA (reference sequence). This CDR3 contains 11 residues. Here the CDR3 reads CSPGQGNEQFF. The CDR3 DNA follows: TGCAGTCCGGGACAGGGGAATGAGCAGTTCTTC.

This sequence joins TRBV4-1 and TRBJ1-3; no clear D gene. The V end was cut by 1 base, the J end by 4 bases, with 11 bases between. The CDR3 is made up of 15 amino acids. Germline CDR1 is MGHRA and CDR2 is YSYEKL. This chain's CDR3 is CASSQVLLGGNTIYF. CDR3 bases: TGCGCCAGCAGCCAAGTTTTGCTGGGGGGAAACACCATATATTTT.

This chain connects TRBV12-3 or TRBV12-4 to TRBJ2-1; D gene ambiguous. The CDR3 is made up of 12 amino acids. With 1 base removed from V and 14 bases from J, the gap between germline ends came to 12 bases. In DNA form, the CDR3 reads TGTGCCAGCAGTTTAGGTCCAGGCCGAAAGTTCTTC. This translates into CASSLGPGRKFF.

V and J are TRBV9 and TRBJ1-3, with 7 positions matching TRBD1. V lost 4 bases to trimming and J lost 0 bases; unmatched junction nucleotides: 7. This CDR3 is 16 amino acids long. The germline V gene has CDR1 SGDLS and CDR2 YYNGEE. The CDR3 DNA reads TGTGCCAGCAGCAGAGGGGGCCGGGACTCTGGAAACACCATATATTTT. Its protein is CASSRGGRDSGNTIYF.

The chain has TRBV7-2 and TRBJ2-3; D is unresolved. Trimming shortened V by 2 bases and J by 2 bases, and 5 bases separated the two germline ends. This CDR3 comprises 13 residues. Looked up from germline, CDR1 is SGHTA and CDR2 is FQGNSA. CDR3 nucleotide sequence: TGTGCCAGCAGCTTACAGGTCACAGATACGCAGTATTTT. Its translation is CASSLQVTDTQYF.

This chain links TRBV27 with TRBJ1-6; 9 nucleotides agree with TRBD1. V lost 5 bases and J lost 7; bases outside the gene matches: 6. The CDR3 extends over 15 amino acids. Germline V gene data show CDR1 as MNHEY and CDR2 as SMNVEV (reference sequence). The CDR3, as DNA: TGTGCCAGCAGTCTCGGACAGGGGAAGAATTCACCCCTCCACTTT. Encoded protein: CASSLGQGKNSPLHF.

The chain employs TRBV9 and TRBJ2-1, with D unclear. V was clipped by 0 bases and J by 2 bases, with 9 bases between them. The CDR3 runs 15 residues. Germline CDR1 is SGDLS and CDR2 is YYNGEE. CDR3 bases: TGTGCCAGCAGCGTAGACGTGGGGACCTACAATGAGCAGTTCTTC. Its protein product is CASSVDVGTYNEQFF.

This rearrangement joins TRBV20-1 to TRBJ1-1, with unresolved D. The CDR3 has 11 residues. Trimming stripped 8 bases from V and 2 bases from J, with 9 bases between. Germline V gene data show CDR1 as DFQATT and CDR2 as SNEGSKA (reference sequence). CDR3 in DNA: TGCAGTAGCTGTATCAACACTGAAGCTTTCTTT. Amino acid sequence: CSSCINTEAFF.

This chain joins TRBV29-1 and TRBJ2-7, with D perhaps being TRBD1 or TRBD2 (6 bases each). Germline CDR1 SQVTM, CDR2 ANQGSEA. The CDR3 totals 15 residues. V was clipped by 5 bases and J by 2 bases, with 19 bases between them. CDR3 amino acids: CSVINARGLAYEQYF. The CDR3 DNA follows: TGCAGCGTTATCAACGCCAGGGGACTCGCCTACGAGCAGTACTTC.

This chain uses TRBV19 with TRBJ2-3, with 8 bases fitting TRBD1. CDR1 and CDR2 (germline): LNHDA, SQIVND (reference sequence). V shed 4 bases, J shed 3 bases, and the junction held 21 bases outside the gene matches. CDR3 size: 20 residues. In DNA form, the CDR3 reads TGTGCCAGTAGTACGATACCTCAATGGGGAGACAGGGGACAGACAGATACGCAGTATTTT. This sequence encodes CASSTIPQWGDRGQTDTQYF.